The sequence of this T cell receptor (beta chain) was determined in a study of blood T cell repertoires in COVID-19 (dated by TCRdb to between 2020 and 2021). About the study as a whole: Collaborator samples came from the United States, Italy and Spain and covered acute and convalescent phases of COVID-19. The prospective study material was composed of cDNA or gDNA derived from T cells, B-cell-depleted T cells, or PBMCs. The dataset comprised deeply sampled blood TCRbeta repertoires from subjects exposed to, actively infected with, or recovered from COVID-19. The repertoires were made available in a free public database intended to serve as a resource for research on the immune response to SARS-CoV-2. The samples were drawn from the first 160 participants of the ongoing ImmuneRACE study and from under 1,500 subjects provided by 6 global collaborators. Nearly every sample came with metadata listing a de-identified subject ID, COVID-19 status, age in years and sex. Where available, HLA class I and class II types were obtained from metadata supplied by the sample provider rather than from assay-based typing.

Details on this clone: Its antigen has not been determined. Per-base quality was not reported, and no clone a single base away is much larger than it.

TCRbeta CDR3 regions were amplified from genomic DNA using the immunoSEQ Assay, a bias-controlled multiplex PCR. Per the authors' processing: The number of nucleated cells in each sample was estimated from the amplification of reference gene primers within the assay. Sequence reads were collapsed and filtered to measure the absolute abundance of every unique TCRbeta CDR3 rearrangement. For each sample, productive Simpson clonality was calculated as the square root of Simpson's diversity index over productive rearrangements. Sourced from immuneACCESS, this table was stored by TCRdb with only in-frame sequences that have V and J called. A share of the clones is absent; for the studies checked, an unresolved V gene accounts for under half, and the remainder has no known explanation. D and trimming come from the DNA, and the V and J calls and clone size come from that table. The sample table lists 150,000 to 200,000 clones, approximately 80% of them with a count of one. Together, the top ten hold nearly 3.5% of the sample.

According to the germline V gene (reference sequence), CDR1 reads LGHDT and CDR2 reads YNNKEL. Germline trimming: 1 base from V, 1 base from J; junction bases outside gene matches: 11. The CDR3 starts with the cysteine, ends with the phenylalanine, and has 18 residues. The sequence is cut down to CDR3 DNA, 54 bases in frame from base 1. General findings and caveats noted by the study authors: The quantity of clinical and demographic metadata differed by source and by participant and was supplied without curation.

Participants in the prospective study were enrolled through a virtual design, were aged about 18 to 89 years, and lived in approximately 25 United States geographic areas. In the prospective study, participants were assigned to cohorts based on the clinical history participants reported in a screening survey and a study questionnaire. Recovered participants in ImmuneRACE Cohort 3 were defined by two consecutive negative NP/OP PCR tests, clearance by a healthcare professional, or resolution of symptoms. Each participant in the prospective study had whole blood, serum and a nasopharyngeal or oropharyngeal swab collected by mobile phlebotomists. Over a roughly 2-month period, participants in the prospective study had the option of providing additional blood draws and questionnaires. Blood samples from the prospective study were shipped frozen or at room temperature prior to DNA extraction.

The chain is encoded by TRBV3-1 (or the pseudogene TRBV3-2) joined to TRBJ1-2; TRBD1 fits 8 bases in the junction. The receptor comes from a woman aged 55-70 years who had recovered from COVID-19. Source material: PBMCs or T cells enriched from blood (not recorded which). For the CDR3, the sequence is CASSQVGQGASFNYGYTF. The nucleotides are TGTGCCAGCAGCCAAGTCGGACAGGGAGCCTCTTTTAACTATGGCTACACCTTC.